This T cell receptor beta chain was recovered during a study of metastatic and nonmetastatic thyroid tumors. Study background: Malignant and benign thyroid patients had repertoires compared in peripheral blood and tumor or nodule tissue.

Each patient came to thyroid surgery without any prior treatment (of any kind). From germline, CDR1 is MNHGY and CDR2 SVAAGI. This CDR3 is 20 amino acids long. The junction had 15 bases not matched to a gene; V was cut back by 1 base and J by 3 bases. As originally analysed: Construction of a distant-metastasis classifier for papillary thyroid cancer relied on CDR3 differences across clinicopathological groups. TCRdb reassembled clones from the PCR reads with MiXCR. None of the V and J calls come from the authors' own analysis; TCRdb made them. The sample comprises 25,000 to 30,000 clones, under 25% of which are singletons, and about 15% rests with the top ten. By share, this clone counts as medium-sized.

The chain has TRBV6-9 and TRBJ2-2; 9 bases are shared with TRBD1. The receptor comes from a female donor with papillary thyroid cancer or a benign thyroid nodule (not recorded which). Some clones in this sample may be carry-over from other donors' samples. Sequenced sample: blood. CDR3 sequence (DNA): TGTGCCAGCAGTTATTTACGACCCGGGACAGGGAGAGGGGACACCGGGGAGCTGTTTTTT. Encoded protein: CASSYLRPGTGRGDTGELFF.